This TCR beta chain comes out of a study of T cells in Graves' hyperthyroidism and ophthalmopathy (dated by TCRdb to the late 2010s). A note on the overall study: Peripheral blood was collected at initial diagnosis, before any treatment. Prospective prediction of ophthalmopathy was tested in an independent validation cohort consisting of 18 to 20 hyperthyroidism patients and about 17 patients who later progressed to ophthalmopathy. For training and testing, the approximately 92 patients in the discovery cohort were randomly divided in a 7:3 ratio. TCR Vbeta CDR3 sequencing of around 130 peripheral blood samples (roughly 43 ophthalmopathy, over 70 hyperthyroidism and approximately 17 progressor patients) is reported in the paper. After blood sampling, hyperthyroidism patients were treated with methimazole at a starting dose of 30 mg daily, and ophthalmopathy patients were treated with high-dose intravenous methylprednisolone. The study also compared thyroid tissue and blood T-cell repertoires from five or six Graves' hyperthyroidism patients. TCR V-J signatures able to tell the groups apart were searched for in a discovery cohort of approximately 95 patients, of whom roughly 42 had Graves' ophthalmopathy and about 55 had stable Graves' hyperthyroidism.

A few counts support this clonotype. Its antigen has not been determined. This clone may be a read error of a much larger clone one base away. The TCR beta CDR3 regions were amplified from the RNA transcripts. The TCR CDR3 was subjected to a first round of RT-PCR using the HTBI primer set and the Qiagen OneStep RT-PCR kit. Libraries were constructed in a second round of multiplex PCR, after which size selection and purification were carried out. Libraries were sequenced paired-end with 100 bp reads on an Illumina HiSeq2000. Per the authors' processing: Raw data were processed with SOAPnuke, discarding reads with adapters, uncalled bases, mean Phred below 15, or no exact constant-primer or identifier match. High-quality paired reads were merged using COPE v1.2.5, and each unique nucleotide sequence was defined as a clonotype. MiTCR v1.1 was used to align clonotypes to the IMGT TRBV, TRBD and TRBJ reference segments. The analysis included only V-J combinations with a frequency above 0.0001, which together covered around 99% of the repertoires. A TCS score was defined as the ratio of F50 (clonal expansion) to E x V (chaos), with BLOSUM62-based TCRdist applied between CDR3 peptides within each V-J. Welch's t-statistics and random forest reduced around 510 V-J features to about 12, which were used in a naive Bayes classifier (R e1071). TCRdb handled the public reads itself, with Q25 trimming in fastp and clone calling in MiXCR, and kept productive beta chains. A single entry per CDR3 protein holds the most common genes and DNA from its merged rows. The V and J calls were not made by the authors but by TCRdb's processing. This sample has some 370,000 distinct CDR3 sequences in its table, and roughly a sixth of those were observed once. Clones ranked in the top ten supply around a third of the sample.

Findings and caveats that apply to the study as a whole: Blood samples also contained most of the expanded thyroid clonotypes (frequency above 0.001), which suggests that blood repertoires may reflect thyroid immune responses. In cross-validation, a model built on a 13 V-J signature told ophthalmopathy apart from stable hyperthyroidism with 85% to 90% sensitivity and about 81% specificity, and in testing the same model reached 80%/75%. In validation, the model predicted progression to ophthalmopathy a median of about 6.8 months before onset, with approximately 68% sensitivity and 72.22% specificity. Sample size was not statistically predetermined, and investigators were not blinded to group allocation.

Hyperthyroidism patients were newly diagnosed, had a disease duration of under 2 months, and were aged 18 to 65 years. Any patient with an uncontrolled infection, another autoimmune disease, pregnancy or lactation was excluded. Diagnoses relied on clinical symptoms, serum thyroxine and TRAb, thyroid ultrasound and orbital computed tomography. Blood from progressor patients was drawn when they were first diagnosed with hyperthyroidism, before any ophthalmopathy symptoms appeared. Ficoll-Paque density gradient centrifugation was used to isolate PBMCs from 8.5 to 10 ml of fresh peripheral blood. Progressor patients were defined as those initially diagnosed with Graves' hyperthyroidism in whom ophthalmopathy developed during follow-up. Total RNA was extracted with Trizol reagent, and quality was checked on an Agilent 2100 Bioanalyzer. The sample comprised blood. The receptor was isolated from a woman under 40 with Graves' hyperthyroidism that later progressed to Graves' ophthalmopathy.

The encoded CDR3 is CASSLRELTDTRYF. The DNA sequence is given as TGTGCCAGCAGTTTACGGGAACTCACAGATACGCGGTATTTT. The sequence joins TRBV12-3 or TRBV12-4 to TRBJ2-3, and TRBD2 may be the D gene, going by 5 matching bases. The CDR3, from cysteine to phenylalanine, totals 14 residues. Only the CDR3 DNA stays, 42 bases, in frame from base 1.